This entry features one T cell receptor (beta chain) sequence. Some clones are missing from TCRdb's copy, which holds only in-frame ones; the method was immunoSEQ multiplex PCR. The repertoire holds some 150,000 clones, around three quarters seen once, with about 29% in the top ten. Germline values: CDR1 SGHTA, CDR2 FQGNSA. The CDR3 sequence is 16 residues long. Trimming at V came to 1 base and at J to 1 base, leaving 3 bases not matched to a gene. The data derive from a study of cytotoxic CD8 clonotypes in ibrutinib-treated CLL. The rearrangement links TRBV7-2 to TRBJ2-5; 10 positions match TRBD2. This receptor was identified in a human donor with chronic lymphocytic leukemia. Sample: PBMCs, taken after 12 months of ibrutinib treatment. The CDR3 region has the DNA TGTGCCAGCAGCTTAGGCTCTAGCGGGAGCCAAGAGACCCAGTACTTC. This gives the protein CASSLGSSGSQETQYF.